The source of this T cell receptor (beta chain) is a study of blood T cells in healthy people across ages (dated by TCRdb to between 2014 and 2016). Study-wide context: In model experiments, template switching captured roughly one uniquely barcoded TCR beta cDNA molecule for every two T cells. To track age-related changes in TCR beta repertoire diversity, the study relied on deep sequencing normalized with unique cDNA molecular identifiers. The donors were split into four age groups: young (average roughly 15 years), middle-aged (roughly 40), aged (over 55) and long-lived (under 90). To avoid experimental bias, donors of different ages were distributed randomly across sequencing lanes. The study analyzed two additional independent replicas of 1 million unique cDNA reads from the same blood draw for two donors, one aged 18 to 29 and one aged 80 or older. The study at large found these results: The long-lived group showed more naive CD4+ T cells, fewer expanded clones and increased TCR diversity than the aged group, suggesting age selection. A strong correlation was found between observed TCR beta diversity and the percentage of naive T cells measured by flow cytometry. As age increased, observed TCR beta diversity per million T cells dropped in a roughly linear way, and a significant reduction was already evident by age around 41. Because the CMV infection status of the donors was unknown, age-related changes in expanded clonotypes may potentially have been confounded. Estimates of total diversity from one million sequenced T cells were regarded as lower bounds and underestimates. Because profiling used bulk unsorted PBMCs, naive and antigen-experienced compartments could not be compared conclusively.

The germline V gene encodes CDR1 SGHRS and CDR2 YFSETQ. The junction carries 19 bases between V and J, which are trimmed by 4 bases and 5 bases respectively. The CDR3 spans 15 residues, from the cysteine through the phenylalanine. Only the CDR3 portion is preserved as DNA: 45 bases, with reading frame beginning at the first base. Donors were 40 or so systemically healthy Caucasian individuals from Russia aged roughly 6 to 100 years. Around 9.9 milliliters of peripheral blood were collected from each donor into EDTA-treated Vacutainer tubes. Ficoll-Paque density-gradient centrifugation was used to isolate PBMCs, with at least 7 million per sample. Trizol reagent was used to extract total RNA from PBMCs, with at least 6 micrograms per sample. The percentages of naive CD45RAhigh/CD27high T cells were determined by flow cytometry on a PBMC aliquot from every donor. This clonotype was seen a handful of times. There is no known antigen for this receptor. Nothing much larger sits one base from this clone, and base qualities are not available.

Preparation of the library involved 5' RACE. The reads were generated on an Illumina HiSeq 2500. A second PCR of roughly 7 to 11 cycles was performed with a sample-barcoded 5' primer and a J-beta primer mix. A unique molecular identifier was introduced onto each TCR beta cDNA molecule by a template-switch 5' adaptor carrying 12 random nucleotides. At least 3 million CDR3-containing paired-end reads were obtained from each sample. The Mint cDNA synthesis kit, primed by a TRBC-specific oligonucleotide, was used to synthesize first-strand cDNA from all RNA. After uracil-DNA glycosylase treatment, a first 18-cycle PCR used universal primers M1SS and BC2_uni_R on all cDNA. As for the original processing: For normalization, 1 million high-quality reads were randomly selected from each sample, with every read carrying a distinct molecular identifier. Reads sharing molecular identifiers were discarded rather than binned into consensus sequences. CDR3 identification, clonotype clustering and error correction used MiTCR with a Q25 quality threshold and the strictest error-elimination algorithm. Lower-bound total TCR beta diversity was estimated with a nonparametric unseen species model using Euler transformation. The raw public reads went through TCRdb reprocessing: fastp at Q25, MiXCR clone calling, in-frame beta chains kept. Records with the same CDR3 protein are collapsed into one entry carrying the most frequent genes and DNA. TCRdb's processing, not the authors' own work, is the source of the V and J calls. The sample table contains about 1,500,000 distinct CDR3 sequences; only one count was recorded for approximately 28% of them. About 7.7% of the sample goes to the ten largest clones.

The clonotype originates from a woman aged 25 to 39 in good health. The chain couples TRBV5-1 to TRBJ2-7; a weak D assignment points to TRBD2 (5 bases agree). The sequenced sample was blood. The DNA is TGCGCCAGCAGCCCCCAGGAGCGGTTACGGGACGAGCAGTACTTC. This is translated as CASSPQERLRDEQYF.